The entry below gives a single TCR beta chain sequence along with its context. This sample is part of a study of control samples from healthy donors and cancer patients. This CDR3 has 14 amino acids. The germline V gene encodes CDR1 LNHDA and CDR2 SQIVND (reference sequence). With V trimmed by 5 bases and J by 5 bases, 8 bases remained unmatched. Sequencing was performed with immunoSEQ multiplex PCR; in TCRdb, only in-frame clones are kept and a portion is missing. Found here are 200,000 to 250,000 clones, roughly 94% of them singletons; the top ten hold more than 1.3%. The genes are TRBV19 and TRBJ2-5, with 7 nucleotides matching TRBD2. Sample: blood. The TCR originated in a man aged 50 to 59 in good health. The CDR3 nucleotides are TGTGCCAGTAGTCCAGGGACTACCCTGGAGACCCAGTACTTC. It codes for CASSPGTTLETQYF.